This T cell receptor beta chain was sequenced in a study of PD-1 blockade in classical Hodgkin lymphoma. V lost 1 base and J lost 1; bases outside the gene matches: 7. Germline-derived CDR1 and CDR2 are SGHVS and FNYEAQ. The CDR3 covers 16 residues. Each patient experienced a relapse that followed autologous stem cell transplantation, and brentuximab vedotin exposure varied. Using immunoSEQ multiplex PCR, the repertoire was profiled, and TCRdb retains in-frame clones only, with some absent. Of about 150,000 clones listed, around four fifths are singletons. Sequenced material: peripheral blood mononuclear cells (PBMCs), taken before the second cycle of nivolumab. This chain joins TRBV7-6 and TRBJ2-7; TRBD1 agrees at 7 bases. This TCR derives from a human donor with classical Hodgkin lymphoma. CDR3 DNA: TGTGCCAGCAGCTTAGGCCCACCGGGACAGTCCTACGAGCAGTACTTC. This encodes CASSLGPPGQSYEQYF.